A single sample gave rise to the 32 T cell receptor beta chains below, sequenced in a study of early stage breast cancer tumors. Method: immunoSEQ multiplex PCR; TCRdb's copy keeps in-frame clones and lacks some. The sample lists tens of thousands of clones, roughly 69% occurring once. The sequencing sample was made of blood. The receptor set was obtained from a person in their fifties with breast cancer.

The chain combines TRBV11-1 with TRBJ2-6; a possible D gene is TRBD2 (6 bases). CDR3 length: 15 amino acids. The germline V and J ends were trimmed by 6 bases and 2 bases, with 11 bases remaining between them. Germline V CDR1 and CDR2: SGHAT, FQDESV (reference sequence). Here the CDR3 reads CASRGGSAGANVLTF. The CDR3 DNA reads TGTGCCAGCAGGGGGGGTAGCGCTGGGGCCAACGTCCTGACTTTC.

The chain links TRBV7-3 to TRBJ2-3; 7 bases align to TRBD1. With 2 bases clipped from V and 7 bases from J, the junction kept 9 bases outside the gene matches. CDR3 length equals 15 residues. CDR1 SGHTA and CDR2 FQGTGA come from the germline V gene. Written as DNA, the CDR3 is TGTGCCAGCAGCTTATGGCTAGGGGGCCCGAATACGCAGTATTTT. Translation gives CASSLWLGGPNTQYF.

This rearrangement joins TRBV6-4 to TRBJ2-2; TRBD1 is a possible D gene (6 bases). The CDR3 runs to 13 residues. Trimming left V 6 bases short and J 1 base short, with 6 bases between. In germline, CDR1 is MRHNA, CDR2 SNTAGT. The CDR3 region has the DNA TGTGCCAGCAGACAGGGGAACACCGGGGAGCTGTTTTTT. This translates into CASRQGNTGELFF.

CDR3 DNA: TGTGCCAGCAGTGGGGGATACGGACAGGGCTTCTCCTATAATTCACCCCTCCACTTT. Amino acid sequence: CASSGGYGQGFSYNSPLHF. This chain uses TRBV27 with TRBJ1-6; 8 positions agree with TRBD1. Trimming at V came to 5 bases and at J to 0 bases, leaving 12 bases not matched to a gene. The CDR3 totals 19 residues. Germline V CDR1 and CDR2: MNHEY, SMNVEV (reference sequence).

In this sample, this clone turned up a few times. This chain connects TRBV6-1 to TRBJ2-4; TRBD2 matches at 10 bases. The J segment lost 0 bases and the V segment lost 4 bases, leaving 6 bases of the junction unmatched. The CDR3 length is 17 residues. In germline, CDR1 is MNHNS, CDR2 SASEGT. DNA for the CDR3: TGTGCCAGCAGTGGACCACTAGCGGGGTTAGCCAAAAACATTCAGTACTTC. Translated: CASSGPLAGLAKNIQYF.

J is TRBJ1-1 and V is TRBV6-5; the D is unclear. The CDR3 totals 13 residues. Germline assignment: CDR1 MNHEY and CDR2 SVGAGI. Trimming left V 2 bases short and J 7 bases short, with 11 bases between. CDR3 coding DNA: TGTGCCAGCAGTTACCCCGGACGGGGTGAAGCTTTCTTT. Encoded protein: CASSYPGRGEAFF.

The chain joins TRBV10-3 to TRBJ1-4; D perhaps matches TRBD1 (5 bases). The germline V gene encodes CDR1 ENHRY and CDR2 SYGVKD. The germline V and J ends were trimmed by 5 bases and 8 bases, with 9 bases remaining between them. The CDR3 sequence is 12 residues long. The CDR3 nucleotides read TGTGCCATCAGTCCGGGGGACGAAAAACTGTTTTTT. The encoded protein is CAISPGDEKLFF.

The chain has TRBV16 and TRBJ2-3, with 14 bases that match TRBD2. Germline V CDR1 and CDR2: KGHSY, FQNENV. V was clipped by 2 bases and J by 2 bases; unmatched bases: 9. This CDR3 spans 19 amino acids. Here the CDR3 reads CASSQHPGLAGAVTDTQYF. The CDR3 nucleotides read TGTGCCAGCAGCCAACACCCGGGACTAGCGGGAGCTGTCACAGATACGCAGTATTTT.

J is TRBJ1-1 and V is TRBV27; D remains ambiguous. This CDR3 spans 14 amino acids. Looked up from germline, CDR1 is MNHEY and CDR2 is SMNVEV (reference sequence). V gave up 0 bases and J gave up 7 bases, with 12 bases separating them. This CDR3 is CASSLSIGGYEAFF. The CDR3 bases are TGTGCCAGCAGTTTATCGATTGGAGGGTATGAAGCTTTCTTT.

This clone was picked up one time. The rearrangement joins TRBV5-6 to TRBJ1-2, with a possible D match to TRBD1 (5 bases). The CDR3 sequence is 13 residues long. The germline gives CDR1 SGHDT, CDR2 YYEEEE. Trimming took off 4 bases at V and 0 bases at J, with 7 bases between the two ends. DNA for the CDR3: TGTGCCAGCAGCAAGGGGCCTAACTATGGCTACACCTTC. Its translation is CASSKGPNYGYTF.

This clone was seen a few times. The chain has TRBV20-1 and TRBJ1-4; D gene uncertain. V shed 3 bases and J shed 8 bases, with 7 bases lying between them. Germline V gene data show CDR1 as DFQATT and CDR2 as SNEGSKA (reference sequence). The CDR3 extends over 11 amino acids. The DNA of the CDR3 is TGCAGTGCTAGCTTAATGGAAAAACTGTTTTTT. Translating gives CSASLMEKLFF.

This sequence joins TRBV7-6 and TRBJ2-3, with a weak D call TRBD2 (5 bases). The V end lost 1 base, the J end lost 3 bases, and 11 bases lay between the germline ends. In germline, CDR1 is SGHVS, CDR2 FNYEAQ. This CDR3 region has 15 residues. The CDR3 sequence: CASSLGTLNTDTQYF. CDR3 bases: TGTGCCAGCAGCTTAGGGACTCTCAATACAGATACGCAGTATTTT.

This clone is a singleton in its sample. The genes are TRBV5-8 and TRBJ2-5, with TRBD1 matching 7 bases. The CDR3 consists of 13 residues. The J segment lost 2 bases and the V segment lost 5 bases, leaving 3 bases of the junction unmatched. Germline CDR1 and CDR2: SGHTS and YDEGEE. The CDR3 sequence: CASRATGQETQYF. The CDR3 DNA is TGTGCCAGCAGGGCGACAGGGCAAGAGACCCAGTACTTC.

The table lists this clone with a few counts. The CDR3 bases are TGTGCCAGCAGCTTAGATCAGGGGAAGGAGCAGTTCTTC. Translating gives CASSLDQGKEQFF. The chain links TRBV13 to TRBJ2-1, with D maybe TRBD1 (6 bases). The germline V gene has CDR1 PRHDT and CDR2 FYEKMQ (reference sequence). The length of the CDR3 is 13 residues. Trimming shortened V by 1 base and J by 10 bases, and 11 bases separated the two germline ends.

In this sample, this clone turned up a few times. The V and J genes are TRBV28 and TRBJ2-1; D unclear. The V end lost 2 bases, the J end lost 5 bases, and 13 bases lay between the germline ends. This CDR3 has 15 amino acids. CDR1 is MDHEN, CDR2 SYDVKM, per germline. For the CDR3, the DNA is TGTGCCAGCAGTTTAGTAGTCACGTACGACAATGAGCAGTTCTTC. Encoded protein: CASSLVVTYDNEQFF.

This clone was seen a single time. This chain joins TRBV7-2 and TRBJ2-5; 7 nucleotides agree with TRBD2. Germline CDR1 reads SGHTA; CDR2 reads FQGNSA. This CDR3 region has 14 residues. The V gene end was trimmed by 5 bases and the J gene end by 5 bases; junction bases not matched to a gene: 8. The CDR3 sequence is CASSPGGGRETQYF. The DNA for the CDR3 is TGTGCCAGCAGCCCAGGCGGGGGTAGGGAGACCCAGTACTTC.

This clone was observed a handful of times. V is TRBV6-6 and J is TRBJ1-2, with D uncertain. Germline V gene lookup returns CDR1 MNHNY and CDR2 SVGAGI (reference sequence). V was trimmed by 6 bases and J by 3 bases, leaving 11 bases between them. The CDR3 has 13 residues. The CDR3 is CASRAGWDYGYTF. For the CDR3, the DNA is TGTGCCAGCAGGGCGGGATGGGACTATGGCTACACCTTC.

The gene calls are TRBV13 and TRBJ2-3; 11 nucleotides agree with TRBD2. Trimming cost V 5 bases and J 8 bases; bases outside gene matches: 6. This CDR3 has 14 amino acids. Germline-derived CDR1 and CDR2 are PRHDT and FYEKMQ (reference sequence). This CDR3 reads CASSHSGGVGTQYF. The CDR3 DNA is TGTGCCAGCAGCCATAGCGGGGGGGTAGGTACGCAGTATTTT.

The CDR3 coding sequence is TGTGCCAGCAGCCCGGGTCAGAATCAGCCCCAGCATTTT. Protein product: CASSPGQNQPQHF. V gene TRBV7-9 combines with J gene TRBJ1-5, with D hard to call. V was cut by 5 bases and J by 4 bases, with 9 bases left in between. The CDR3 loop spans 13 amino acids. Germline V gene lookup returns CDR1 SEHNR and CDR2 FQNEAQ (reference sequence).

The V and J genes are TRBV5-6 and TRBJ2-2; TRBD1 matches 11 bases. The trim removed 4 bases at V and 8 bases at J, leaving 13 bases unmatched. The CDR3 runs to 17 residues. The V gene's germline CDR1 is SGHDT and CDR2 YYEEEE. The CDR3 region is CASSPTWTGGNWGELFF. The CDR3, as DNA: TGTGCCAGCAGCCCCACTTGGACAGGGGGCAATTGGGGGGAGCTGTTTTTT. The full variable domain, rest sourced from reference TRBV5-6 and TRBJ2-2, is DAGVTQSPTHLIKTRGQQVTLRCSPKSGHDTVSWYQQALGQGPQFIFQYYEEEERQRGNFPDRFSGHQFPNYSSELNVNALLLGDSALYLCASSPTWTGGNWGELFFGEGSRLTVL.

V is TRBV5-4 and J is TRBJ2-7; TRBD1 aligns across 7 bases. There are 14 residues in the CDR3. V lost 3 bases, J lost 5 bases, and 8 bases stayed unmatched. Germline V lookup: CDR1 SGHNT, CDR2 YYREEE (reference sequence). CDR3 in DNA: TGTGCCAGCAGCTCCCCCGGACAGGTACACGAGCAGTACTTC. This codes for CASSSPGQVHEQYF.

The chain joins TRBV6-5 to TRBJ2-5; D ambiguous. The CDR3 consists of 13 residues. Trimming removed 10 bases from V and 5 bases from J, with 17 bases in between. Germline V gene data show CDR1 as MNHEY and CDR2 as SVGAGI. As DNA, the CDR3 is TGTGCCACGTGTCGGAGTTTACTGGAGACCCAGTACTTC. Translation gives CATCRSLLETQYF.

The chain employs TRBV7-8 and TRBJ2-1, with D possibly TRBD2 on 7 matching bases. Between the trimmed V and J ends, which lost 7 bases and 0 bases, there was a span of 19 bases. The CDR3 is 17 residues long. The germline V gene encodes CDR1 SGHVS and CDR2 FQNEAQ. CDR3 DNA: TGTGCCAGCACTAAAGGTGGGGGGGCGCTCTCCTACAATGAGCAGTTCTTC. Translated: CASTKGGGALSYNEQFF. Drawing the rest from reference TRBV7-8 and TRBJ2-1, the complete variable domain is GAGVSQSPRYKVAKRGQDVALRCDPISGHVSLFWYQQALGQGPEFLTYFQNEAQLDKSGLPSDRFFAERPEGSVSTLKIQRTQQEDSAVYLCASTKGGGALSYNEQFFGPGTRLTVL.

This clone has a handful of counts. CDR3 region: CASRKGFGDTEAFF. CDR3 DNA sequence: TGTGCCAGCAGAAAAGGGTTCGGGGACACTGAAGCTTTCTTT. This chain uses TRBV6-5 with TRBJ1-1; D not certain. Trimming pared 6 bases from V and 3 bases from J, leaving 14 bases between. Germline assignment: CDR1 MNHEY and CDR2 SVGAGI. The CDR3 totals 14 residues.

A note on this clone: The junction shows a germline mismatch at one end, possibly a read error. V gene TRBV7-7 combines with J gene TRBJ2-7, with 7 bases that match TRBD1. CDR3 length equals 14 residues. Germline CDR1 and CDR2: SSHAT and FNYEAQ (reference sequence). This chain's CDR3 is CASSKLDRTYEQYF. CDR3 nucleotides: TGTGCTAGCAGCAAATTGGACAGGACCTACGAGCAGTACTTC.

V and J are TRBV7-9 and TRBJ1-6; D not resolved. Germline V gene data show CDR1 as SEHNR and CDR2 as FQNEAQ (reference sequence). The CDR3 covers 14 residues. The V and J ends lost 0 bases and 9 bases respectively, with 9 bases between them. This CDR3 reads CASSLAGHISPLHF. Here the CDR3 DNA reads TGTGCCAGCAGCTTAGCGGGCCACATTTCACCCCTCCACTTT.

The chain joins TRBV21-1 to TRBJ2-7; the D segment call TRBD2 is taken from the table without a DNA check. TRBV21-1 is recorded as a pseudogene. This CDR3 is 15 amino acids long. The CDR3 coding sequence is TGTGCCAGCAGCAAAGGGGGGGGGAGCTCCTACGAGCAGTACGTC. Amino acid sequence: CASSKGGGSSYEQYV.

The sample holds a few counts of this clone. This chain uses TRBV5-1 with TRBJ1-6; 9 nucleotides line up with TRBD1. In germline, CDR1 is SGHRS, CDR2 YFSETQ. V lost 4 bases, J lost 8 bases, and 4 bases stayed unmatched. The CDR3 extends over 14 amino acids. In DNA, the CDR3 is TGCGCCAGCAGCGGTGGACAGGGGCATTCACCCCTCCACTTT. Amino acid sequence: CASSGGQGHSPLHF.

This clone came up a few times. The V and J genes are TRBV29-1 and TRBJ2-4, with D perhaps TRBD1 (8 bases). This CDR3 region has 15 residues. Germline CDR1 SQVTM, CDR2 ANQGSEA. Trimming removed 6 bases from V and 3 bases from J, with 18 bases in between. The CDR3 sequence is CSVTGGGGGKNIQYF. The CDR3 nucleotides read TGCAGCGTCACAGGGGGAGGGGGTGGCAAAAACATTCAGTACTTC.

This clone has only one observation. This chain uses TRBV13 with TRBJ2-1; 10 bases match TRBD2. Germline CDR1 and CDR2: PRHDT and FYEKMQ (reference sequence). CDR3 length equals 18 residues. Trimming cost V 5 bases and J 0 bases; bases outside gene matches: 10. CDR3 bases: TGTGCCAGCAGCCAAGAGTCTAGCGGGGGACCCTCCTACAATGAGCAGTTCTTC. This gives the protein CASSQESSGGPSYNEQFF.

The V call is TRBV10-1, the J call TRBJ2-7, with 8 bases fitting TRBD1. V lost 2 bases to trimming and J lost 0 bases; unmatched junction nucleotides: 9. Germline CDR1 and CDR2: WNHNN and SYGVQD (reference sequence). The CDR3 extends over 17 amino acids. As DNA, the CDR3 is TGCGCCAGCAGTGAGCCAGCCAGACAGGGGAACTCCTACGAGCAGTACTTC. Translation: CASSEPARQGNSYEQYF.

The chain combines TRBV6-1 with TRBJ1-3; no clear D. The CDR3 runs to 15 residues. Germline-derived CDR1 and CDR2 are MNHNS and SASEGT. V was shortened by 8 bases and J by 0 bases, with 14 bases between the two germline ends. The CDR3 spells CASQDKLSSGNTIYF. The CDR3 coding sequence is TGTGCCAGCCAGGATAAGCTCAGCTCTGGAAACACCATATATTTT.